Following are 30 T cell receptor beta chains from one sample sequenced in a study of blood T cell repertoires in COVID-19. TCRdb's table, derived via immunoSEQ multiplex PCR, lists solely in-frame clones and lacks some. The table lists hundreds of thousands of clones, around nine tenths of them singletons. Material for sequencing was PBMCs or T cells enriched from blood (not recorded which). The receptors here all came from a woman aged 18-29 years who had been exposed to COVID-19.

The chain combines TRBV2 with TRBJ2-7, with 15 bases identical to TRBD2. The CDR3 covers 16 residues. Germline V CDR1 and CDR2: SNHLY, FYNNEI. Unmatched junction bases numbered 1, after V lost 1 base and J lost 3 bases. The CDR3 reads CASSEGTSGRVYEQYF. The DNA for the CDR3 is TGTGCCAGCAGTGAAGGGACTAGCGGGAGGGTCTACGAGCAGTACTTC. Full variable domain (remainder filled in from reference TRBV2 and TRBJ2-7): EPEVTQTPSHQVTQMGQEVILRCVPISNHLYFYWYRQILGQKVEFLVSFYNNEISEKSEIFDDQFSVERPDGSNFTLKIRSTKLEDSAMYFCASSEGTSGRVYEQYFGPGTRLTVT.

The chain combines TRBV9 with TRBJ1-6, with 8 bases fitting TRBD1. Germline V CDR1 and CDR2: SGDLS, YYNGEE. V was pared by 3 bases and J by 10 bases, with 6 bases of the junction left unmatched. CDR3 size: 14 residues. The CDR3 DNA is TGTGCCAGCAGCGAGGACAGGGTTTCATCACCCCTCCACTTT. It is translated as CASSEDRVSSPLHF.

The genes are TRBV28 and TRBJ2-7; unclear D gene. The germline V and J ends were trimmed by 5 bases and 5 bases, with 7 bases remaining between them. Per germline, CDR1 MDHEN and CDR2 SYDVKM. The CDR3 spans 11 residues. This CDR3 is CASSPPHEQYF. CDR3 coding DNA: TGTGCCAGCAGTCCTCCCCACGAGCAGTACTTC.

The chain recombines TRBV2 with TRBJ2-7; maybe TRBD2 (6 bases). This CDR3 comprises 14 residues. Germline V lookup: CDR1 SNHLY, CDR2 FYNNEI. With 3 bases removed from V and 1 base from J, the gap between germline ends came to 10 bases. The CDR3 loop is CASSEEGGSYEQYF. The CDR3 bases are TGTGCCAGCAGTGAGGAGGGCGGGTCCTACGAGCAGTACTTC. Together with reference TRBV2 and TRBJ2-7, the CDR3 gives the full variable domain: EPEVTQTPSHQVTQMGQEVILRCVPISNHLYFYWYRQILGQKVEFLVSFYNNEISEKSEIFDDQFSVERPDGSNFTLKIRSTKLEDSAMYFCASSEEGGSYEQYFGPGTRLTVT.

The CDR3 DNA reads TGTGCCAGCAGCCCACTAGCGGGGGGGCAAAAGACCCAGTACTTC. This sequence encodes CASSPLAGGQKTQYF. The V call is TRBV9, the J call TRBJ2-5; 13 positions agree with TRBD2. The CDR3 is 15 residues long. Per germline, CDR1 SGDLS and CDR2 YYNGEE. The junction had 6 bases not matched to a gene; V was cut back by 4 bases and J by 6 bases. Filled out from reference TRBV9 and TRBJ2-5, the complete variable domain reads DSGVTQTPKHLITATGQRVTLRCSPRSGDLSVYWYQQSLDQGLQFLIQYYNGEERAKGNILERFSAQQFPDLHSELNLSSLELGDSALYFCASSPLAGGQKTQYFGPGTRLLVL.

The V gene is TRBV7-8, the J gene TRBJ1-4; D unclear. The V end was cut by 0 bases, the J end by 3 bases, with 14 bases between. There are 17 residues in the CDR3. Germline V gives CDR1 SGHVS, CDR2 FQNEAQ. In nucleotides, the CDR3 is TGTGCCAGCAGCTTAGCGCCGGGTAATCTGCCTAATGAAAAACTGTTTTTT. Translation gives CASSLAPGNLPNEKLFF.

This clone has a handful of counts. The chain couples TRBV4-1 to TRBJ2-1; 7 nucleotides line up with TRBD2. The CDR3 sequence is 14 residues long. Per germline, CDR1 MGHRA and CDR2 YSYEKL. V lost 0 bases, J lost 7 bases, and 3 bases stayed unmatched. CDR3 protein: CASSQEREWNEQFF. The CDR3 coding sequence is TGCGCCAGCAGCCAAGAGCGGGAGTGGAATGAGCAGTTCTTC.

J is TRBJ1-4 and V is TRBV9; possibly TRBD1 for D (6 bases). The V gene lost 3 bases and the J gene lost 6 bases, with 12 bases spanning the gap. The CDR3 runs 14 residues. From germline, CDR1 is SGDLS and CDR2 YYNGEE. The CDR3 loop is CASSGGTPYEKLFF. In nucleotides, the CDR3 is TGTGCCAGCAGCGGTGGGACACCGTATGAAAAACTGTTTTTT.

V gene TRBV28 combines with J gene TRBJ2-2; D remains unclear. Trimming pared 6 bases from V and 0 bases from J, leaving 8 bases between. CDR1 MDHEN and CDR2 SYDVKM come from the germline V gene. The CDR3 has 14 amino acids. The CDR3 DNA reads as TGTGCCAGCAGCCCCGACTCGAACACCGGGGAGCTGTTTTTT. Its protein is CASSPDSNTGELFF.

The chain combines TRBV1 with TRBJ1-6; TRBD1, as called in the table, went unchecked against the DNA. TRBV1 corresponds to a pseudogene. CDR3 length: 16 residues. The CDR3 DNA is TGCACCAGCAGCCCCCGGGACAGCTCCTATAATTCACCCCTCCACTTT. Its protein product is CTSSPRDSSYNSPLHF.

This clone showed up just a few times. The rearrangement links TRBV6-1 to TRBJ2-2; D not certain. The V end lost 2 bases, the J end lost 1 base, and 8 bases lay between the germline ends. The length of the CDR3 is 15 residues. From germline, CDR1 is MNHNS and CDR2 SASEGT. The CDR3: CASSEKLLNTGELFF. In DNA form, the CDR3 reads TGTGCCAGCAGTGAAAAGCTGCTGAACACCGGGGAGCTGTTTTTT.

V is TRBV11-2 and J is TRBJ1-3; D remains ambiguous. The CDR3 loop spans 15 amino acids. CDR1 and CDR2 (germline): SGHAT, FQNNGV. V dropped 1 base and J dropped 0 bases, with 7 bases sitting between them. CDR3 in amino acids: CASSLVASSGNTIYF. CDR3 sequence (DNA): TGTGCCAGCAGCTTAGTGGCCAGCTCTGGAAACACCATATATTTT.

The chain employs TRBV3-1 (or the pseudogene TRBV3-2) and TRBJ1-1, with D possibly TRBD1 on 5 matching bases. Germline CDR1 and CDR2: LGHDT and YNNKEL (reference sequence). CDR3 length: 15 residues. The V gene lost 4 bases and the J gene lost 6 bases, with 18 bases spanning the gap. Here the CDR3 DNA reads TGTGCCAGCAGCCTCGCCCCGGGGGGGGACTCTGAAGCTTTCTTT. This encodes CASSLAPGGDSEAFF.

The gene calls are TRBV5-1 and TRBJ1-2; 7 nucleotides align to TRBD1. The germline CDR1 and CDR2 sequences are SGHRS and YFSETQ. The CDR3 covers 17 residues. J gave up 4 bases and V 0 bases, and 12 bases lay outside the gene matches. CDR3 amino acids: CASSLDTGVVGPYGYTF. The CDR3 DNA sequence: TGCGCCAGCAGCTTGGACACAGGGGTGGTTGGCCCCTATGGCTACACCTTC.

The chain combines TRBV5-8 with TRBJ2-4, with 8 positions matching TRBD1. The V gene's germline CDR1 is SGHTS and CDR2 YDEGEE. The J segment lost 9 bases and the V segment lost 2 bases, leaving 19 bases of the junction unmatched. This CDR3 is 18 amino acids long. The chain's CDR3 is CASSLHRDRRQTEAIQYF. The CDR3 nucleotides read TGTGCCAGCAGCTTACACCGGGACAGGAGACAAACTGAGGCCATTCAGTACTTC.

The rearrangement joins TRBV18 to TRBJ2-1; 16 bases line up with TRBD2. The CDR3 sequence is 15 residues long. Germline V gene data show CDR1 as KGHSH and CDR2 as LQKENI. Trimming cost V 2 bases and J 10 bases; bases outside gene matches: 2. As DNA, the CDR3 is TGTGCCAGCTCACCAGGGACTAGCGGGGGGGGAGAGCAGTTCTTC. Its translation: CASSPGTSGGGEQFF.

This clone has only one observation. The chain uses TRBV6-5 and TRBJ2-7; maybe TRBD2 (5 bases). CDR1 MNHEY and CDR2 SVGAGI come from the germline V gene. The CDR3 is 11 amino acids. The V end lost 11 bases, the J end lost 5 bases, and 13 bases lay between the germline ends. The CDR3 is CAASYGNEQYF. Written as DNA, the CDR3 is TGTGCCGCCTCGTACGGGAACGAGCAGTACTTC.

V and J are TRBV11-1 and TRBJ2-2, with TRBD2 matching over 8 bases. The length of the CDR3 is 14 residues. After removal of 4 bases from V and 5 bases from J, the junction contained 3 bases not matched to a gene. Germline V gene sequence: CDR1 SGHAT, CDR2 FQDESV (reference sequence). In DNA, the CDR3 is TGTGCCAGCAGCTCCGGGACTAGAACCGGGGAGCTGTTTTTT. It encodes CASSSGTRTGELFF.

J is TRBJ2-1 and V is TRBV29-1; the match to TRBD2 covers 12 bases. The CDR3 consists of 14 residues. Germline V lookup: CDR1 SQVTM, CDR2 ANQGSEA. V was pared by 8 bases and J by 10 bases, with 12 bases of the junction left unmatched. The CDR3 loop is CSSVGASGGGEQFF. CDR3 sequence (DNA): TGCAGCAGTGTCGGGGCTAGCGGGGGGGGCGAGCAGTTCTTC.

This clone appeared a single time. This chain connects TRBV21-1 to TRBJ1-4; the D call of TRBD1 is as the table states it, not checked on the DNA. TRBV21-1 is described as a pseudogene. The CDR3 is made up of 14 amino acids. DNA of the CDR3: TGTGCCACCGAGGGCAGGGGCCCTAATGAAAAACTGTTTTTT. This encodes CATEGRGPNEKLFF.

The genes are TRBV12-3 or TRBV12-4 and TRBJ2-1, with 8 bases lining up with TRBD2. The CDR3 is made up of 12 amino acids. J lost 14 bases, V lost 4 bases, and 7 bases had no gene match. The CDR3 sequence is CASSSTGTREFF. The CDR3 DNA follows: TGTGCCAGCAGTTCCACCGGGACTAGAGAGTTCTTC.

This chain uses TRBV18 with TRBJ2-1; 7 positions match TRBD1. Looked up from germline, CDR1 is KGHSH and CDR2 is LQKENI. V lost 0 bases, J lost 6 bases, and 5 bases stayed unmatched. There are 15 residues in the CDR3. The CDR3, as DNA: TGTGCCAGCTCACCACCCGGACAGGCAAGCAATGAGCAGTTCTTC. It encodes CASSPPGQASNEQFF.

The rearrangement links TRBV5-1 to TRBJ2-7; weak D call: TRBD1 (6 bases). There are 13 residues in the CDR3. The germline V gene encodes CDR1 SGHRS and CDR2 YFSETQ. Trimming stripped 7 bases from V and 3 bases from J, with 14 bases between. CDR3 in amino acids: CASQAGENYEQYF. CDR3 nucleotide sequence: TGCGCCAGCCAGGCAGGGGAGAACTACGAGCAGTACTTC.

The chain couples TRBV5-6 to TRBJ1-1; D is unclear. V lost 2 bases to trimming and J lost 0 bases, with 2 bases between them. Per the germline V gene, CDR1 is SGHDT and CDR2 is YYEEEE. The CDR3 is made up of 12 amino acids. As DNA, the CDR3 is TGTGCCAGCAGCTTCGTGAACACTGAAGCTTTCTTT. It codes for CASSFVNTEAFF.

The chain carries TRBV28 and TRBJ2-7, with TRBD2 as a possible D gene (5 bases). The CDR3 covers 15 residues. Trimming shortened V by 5 bases and J by 0 bases, and 14 bases separated the two germline ends. CDR1 MDHEN and CDR2 SYDVKM come from the germline V gene. This CDR3 is CASSPNRRGSYEQYF. DNA of the CDR3: TGTGCCAGCAGTCCAAACAGACGGGGCTCCTACGAGCAGTACTTC.

This chain joins TRBV19 and TRBJ1-1; a weak D match, TRBD1 (6 bases). The CDR3 sequence is 15 residues long. CDR1 and CDR2 (germline): LNHDA, SQIVND (reference sequence). Trimming shortened V by 7 bases and J by 1 base, and 16 bases separated the two germline ends. CDR3 sequence reads: CASTLGGGQNTEAFF. The CDR3 DNA reads as TGTGCCAGTACCTTGGGGGGGGGACAGAACACTGAAGCTTTCTTT.

This chain connects TRBV7-8 to TRBJ1-1; TRBD1 matches at 8 bases. Trimming cost V 5 bases and J 2 bases; bases outside gene matches: 7. Germline-derived CDR1 and CDR2 are SGHVS and FQNEAQ. This CDR3 has 15 amino acids. The CDR3 bases are TGTGCCAGCAGCCAAGGACAGGGTCGAAACACTGAAGCTTTCTTT. Protein: CASSQGQGRNTEAFF.

This clone was detected only once. CDR3: CAISRPDRVRGGEQYF. DNA for the CDR3: TGTGCCATCAGCCGCCCTGACAGGGTTCGGGGTGGGGAGCAGTACTTC. The V and J genes are TRBV10-3 and TRBJ2-7, with TRBD1 identical over 7 bases. The CDR3 runs 16 residues. The J segment lost 7 bases and the V segment lost 6 bases, leaving 18 bases of the junction unmatched. Germline CDR1 reads ENHRY; CDR2 reads SYGVKD.

V is TRBV9 and J is TRBJ2-1; 7 bases are shared with TRBD2. This CDR3 is 16 amino acids long. V was clipped by 0 bases and J by 4 bases; unmatched bases: 7. Germline V gene sequence: CDR1 SGDLS, CDR2 YYNGEE. The CDR3 bases are TGTGCCAGCAGCGTAGCTGGGGCTAGCGGTTACAATGAGCAGTTCTTC. Amino acids: CASSVAGASGYNEQFF.

The chain combines TRBV28 with TRBJ1-5; D may be TRBD1 (5 bases). The CDR3 totals 16 residues. The germline V gene has CDR1 MDHEN and CDR2 SYDVKM. With 4 bases removed from V and 0 bases from J, the gap between germline ends came to 13 bases. For the CDR3, the DNA is TGTGCCAGCAGTTCAAGGGGAGGGAATAGCAATCAGCCCCAGCATTTT. This translates into CASSSRGGNSNQPQHF.